This T cell receptor (beta chain) was sequenced in a study of T-cell reconstitution after alpha-beta-depleted transplantation in children. The CDR3 is made up of 15 amino acids. Per germline, CDR1 SQVTM and CDR2 ANQGSEA. The germline V and J ends were trimmed by 4 bases and 5 bases, with 20 bases remaining between them. Preparing the TCRbeta library involved the use of unique molecular identifiers. TCRdb recomputed calls from the PCR reads with MiXCR, one row per CDR3 protein. Among about 540,000 distinct CDR3 sequences listed, about a sixth were seen once. The TCR comes from a human donor who donated a stem cell graft to a child with acute lymphoblastic leukemia. Sequencing was performed on PBMCs from the stem cell graft donor, taken from the stem cell graft. The chain is built from TRBV29-1 and TRBJ1-1; D unresolved. Here the CDR3 reads CSVGGGWVDGTEAFF. The CDR3 nucleotides are TGCAGCGTTGGGGGTGGTTGGGTTGACGGGACTGAAGCTTTCTTT.